This is a list of T cell receptor beta chains from one sample in a study of blood T cell repertoires in COVID-19. Using immunoSEQ multiplex PCR, the repertoire was profiled, and TCRdb retains in-frame clones only, with some absent. The sample holds roughly 160,000 clones, roughly 88% seen once. The sequenced sample was peripheral blood. Receptor source: a man between 18 and 35 years old with COVID-19, enrolled during active disease. Each CDR3 is given with its conserved first and last residue. A D gene is named only where the DNA matches it firmly. The size of a clone is reported for some rows only, either as once, few or many, or as a class for expanded clones.

TRBJ2-3,TRBD2,.,TRBV6-2/TRBV6-3,CASSSGRAGFGTDTQYF,TGTGCCAGCAGTTCCGGGAGGGCCGGGTTCGGTACAGATACGCAGTATTTT
TRBJ2-1,TRBD1,.,TRBV29-1,CSASPGTGDNEQFF,TGCAGCGCCTCCCCCGGGACAGGGGACAATGAGCAGTTCTTC
TRBJ2-7,.,few,TRBV18,CASSPGLGEQYF,TGTGCCAGCTCACCGGGACTGGGCGAGCAGTACTTC
TRBJ2-7,TRBD1,.,TRBV13,CASSPPQGKVYEQYF,TGTGCCAGCAGCCCGCCACAGGGGAAAGTCTACGAGCAGTACTTC
TRBJ2-1,TRBD2,.,TRBV10-1,CASSESGTSGYNEQFF,TGCGCCAGCAGTGAGTCCGGGACTAGCGGATACAATGAGCAGTTCTTC
TRBJ2-2,TRBD1,.,TRBV9,CASAGPEDRPDTGELFF,TGTGCCAGCGCAGGACCTGAGGACAGGCCCGACACCGGGGAGCTGTTTTTT
TRBJ1-4,.,.,TRBV29-1,CSVAWRINEKLLF,TGCAGCGTCGCTTGGAGAATTAATGAAAAACTGCTTTTT
TRBJ1-2,.,.,TRBV6-6,CASSLTSGRPGYGYTF,TGTGCCAGCAGTCTTACGAGCGGGCGGCCCGGGTATGGCTACACCTTC
TRBJ1-3,TRBD1,.,TRBV7-9,CASSLRSGGENSGNTIYF,TGTGCCAGCAGCTTACGCTCAGGGGGAGAAAATTCTGGAAACACCATATATTTT
TRBJ1-5,TRBD1,.,TRBV7-2,CASSSTGGRNQPQHF,TGTGCCAGCAGCTCGACAGGGGGTAGGAATCAGCCCCAGCATTTT
TRBJ1-3,.,.,TRBV18,CASSPLSVSGNTIYF,TGTGCCAGCTCTCCCCTCAGCGTGTCTGGAAACACCATATATTTT
TRBJ1-6,.,.,TRBV5-5,CASSLAGGWNSPLHF,TGTGCCAGCAGCTTGGCTGGAGGGTGGAATTCACCCCTCCACTTT
TRBJ1-2,.,.,TRBV6-5,CASSSETGSPGYTF,TGTGCCAGCAGTTCCGAGACAGGTTCCCCTGGCTACACCTTC